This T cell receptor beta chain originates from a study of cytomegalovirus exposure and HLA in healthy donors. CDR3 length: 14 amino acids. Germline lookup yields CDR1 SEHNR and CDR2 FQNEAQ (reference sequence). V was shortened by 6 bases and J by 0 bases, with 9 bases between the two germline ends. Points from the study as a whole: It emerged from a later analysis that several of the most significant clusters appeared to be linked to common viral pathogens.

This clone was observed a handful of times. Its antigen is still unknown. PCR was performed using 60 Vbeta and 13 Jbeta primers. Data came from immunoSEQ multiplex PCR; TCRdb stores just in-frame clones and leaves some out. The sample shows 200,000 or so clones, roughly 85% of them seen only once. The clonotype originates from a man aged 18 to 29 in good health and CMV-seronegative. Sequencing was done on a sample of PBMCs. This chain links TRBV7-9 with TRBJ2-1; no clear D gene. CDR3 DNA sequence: TGTGCCAGCAGTGTCCTTAGCTCCTACAATGAGCAGTTCTTC. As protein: CASSVLSSYNEQFF.